The rows below give T cell receptor beta chains drawn from one sample of a study of cytomegalovirus exposure and HLA in healthy donors. Assay: immunoSEQ multiplex PCR; the TCRdb copy retains only in-frame clones and omits some. The data show about 130,000 clones, 75% to 85% seen once. What was sequenced was PBMCs. All receptors derive from a woman aged 40 to 50 in good health and CMV-seronegative. The CDR3 runs from the conserved cysteine through the conserved F or W. The D gene is left open where the match is weak. A clone size is listed for some rows: how often the clone was seen (once, few, many), or a class if it is expanded.

CASSTGVTNEKLFF	TGTGCCAGCAGCACAGGGGTGACTAATGAAAAACTGTTTTTT	TRBD1	TRBV5-4	TRBJ1-4	NA
CASSPVAGVAYEQYF	TGTGCCAGCAGCCCGGTAGCGGGAGTGGCCTACGAGCAGTACTTC	TRBD2	TRBV9	TRBJ2-7	NA
CASSVDPTTGGNYGYTF	TGTGCCAGCAGCGTAGATCCCACGACAGGGGGTAACTATGGCTACACCTTC	TRBD1	TRBV9	TRBJ1-2	once
CASSKGGGRNVEDTQYF	TGTGCCAGCAGCAAAGGCGGAGGCAGGAATGTAGAAGATACGCAGTATTTT	NA	TRBV21-1	TRBJ2-3	NA
CATRGEPNTGELFF	TGCGCCACCAGGGGAGAACCGAACACCGGGGAGCTGTTTTTT	NA	TRBV5-1	TRBJ2-2	NA
CASSIGGGPFEKLFF	TGTGCCAGCAGCATAGGGGGAGGCCCTTTTGAAAAACTGTTTTTT	NA	TRBV11-2	TRBJ1-4	NA
CASSQGGSGTANYGYTF	TGCGCCAGCAGCCAAGGGGGATCCGGGACAGCGAACTATGGCTACACCTTC	TRBD1	TRBV4-3	TRBJ1-2	NA
CASSSSAGGVEKLFF	TGTGCCAGTAGTTCCTCGGCAGGGGGCGTTGAAAAACTGTTTTTT	TRBD1	TRBV19	TRBJ1-4	NA
CASSSAGTSGRADTQYF	TGCGCCAGCAGCTCTGCCGGGACTAGCGGGAGAGCAGATACGCAGTATTTT	TRBD2	TRBV5-1	TRBJ2-3	NA
CASSTIGLAGEEQYF	TGCGCCAGCAGCACGATAGGACTAGCGGGAGAAGAGCAGTACTTC	TRBD2	TRBV5-1	TRBJ2-7	NA
CASSDRRDTQYF	TGTGCCAGCAGTGACAGGCGAGATACGCAGTATTTT	NA	TRBV2	TRBJ2-3	NA
CASSPGTGNTEAFF	TGCGCCAGCAGCCCAGGGACAGGGAACACTGAAGCTTTCTTT	TRBD1	TRBV5-1	TRBJ1-1	NA
CASSPLGTGGGGNQPQHF	TGTGCCAGCAGTCCTCTGGGGACAGGGGGTGGGGGCAATCAGCCCCAGCATTTT	TRBD1	TRBV28	TRBJ1-5	few
CASSLGEPLHF	TGTGCCAGCAGCCTCGGGGAGCCCCTCCACTTT	NA	TRBV13	TRBJ1-6	NA
CASSPDRGRLYGYTF	TGTGCCAGCAGCCCAGACAGGGGGCGCCTGTATGGCTACACCTTC	TRBD1	TRBV4-2	TRBJ1-2	NA
CASSPAPLADTQYF	TGTGCCAGCAGCCCTGCGCCCCTCGCAGATACGCAGTATTTT	NA	TRBV9	TRBJ2-3	NA
CASSLLKFGGLSYEQYF	TGCGCCAGCAGCTTACTTAAGTTCGGGGGGCTTTCCTACGAGCAGTACTTC	NA	TRBV5-1	TRBJ2-7	NA
CASSLTQESGRGYEQYF	TGTGCCAGCAGTTTAACCCAAGAGTCCGGGAGGGGATACGAGCAGTACTTC	TRBD2	TRBV28	TRBJ2-7	NA
CASSRGLGAYEQYF	TGTGCCAGCAGCCGGGGTCTGGGAGCCTACGAGCAGTACTTC	NA	TRBV5-6	TRBJ2-7	few